A single sample gave rise to the 18 T cell receptor beta chains below, sequenced in a study of T-cell memory formation after mild COVID-19. TCRdb re-called the 5' RACE reads with MiXCR, one entry per CDR3 protein. The table records around 260,000 distinct CDR3 sequences, 15% to 20% of them present only once. Input material: PBMCs or a T cell subset sorted from them (not recorded which). Receptor source: a man between 18 and 35 years old who had mild COVID-19 (a few samples of this study predate the infection). Cell type and time point are not known.

This clonotype was counted only a few times. The rearrangement joins TRBV12-3 or TRBV12-4 to TRBJ1-5; D unclear. Trimming took off 6 bases at V and 6 bases at J, with 6 bases between the two ends. This CDR3 is 11 amino acids long. For the CDR3, the DNA is TGTGCCAGCAGGCGAGTTCAGCCCCAGCATTTT. It is translated as CASRRVQPQHF.

This clonotype was seen more than once but under ten times. The CDR3 DNA reads TGTGCCAGCAGCTCGCGGTACTCTGGGGCCAACGTCCTGACTTTC. Translating it yields CASSSRYSGANVLTF. The rearrangement joins TRBV7-2 to TRBJ2-6; D unclear. Germline lookup yields CDR1 SGHTA and CDR2 FQGNSA. The germline V and J ends were trimmed by 4 bases and 0 bases, with 7 bases remaining between them. The length of the CDR3 is 15 residues.

The chain carries TRBV15 and TRBJ1-2; 10 bases match TRBD1. Unmatched junction bases numbered 14, after V lost 3 bases and J lost 7 bases. CDR1 LNHNV and CDR2 YYDKDF come from the germline V gene (reference sequence). The CDR3 sequence is 17 residues long. CDR3 loop: CATSSLEGQGPQLGYTF. In DNA form, the CDR3 reads TGTGCCACCAGCAGCTTAGAGGGACAGGGGCCCCAGCTTGGCTACACCTTC.

The V and J genes are TRBV7-2 and TRBJ1-1; D gene ambiguous. Germline CDR1 and CDR2: SGHTA and FQGNSA. The CDR3 is 14 amino acids. The V and J ends lost 1 base and 7 bases respectively, with 13 bases between them. The CDR3 nucleotides read TGTGCCAGCAGCTTAGTTAGAGGAGGAAGTGAAGCTTTCTTT. As protein: CASSLVRGGSEAFF.

This clonotype was seen repeatedly, ten times or more. The CDR3 DNA follows: TGTGCCAGCAGCTTCACAGCCCGGGTGGGCACAGATACGCAGTATTTT. Translating gives CASSFTARVGTDTQYF. The V and J genes are TRBV7-9 and TRBJ2-3, with unresolved D. The germline V gene has CDR1 SEHNR and CDR2 FQNEAQ (reference sequence). Trimming shortened V by 3 bases and J by 1 base, and 14 bases separated the two germline ends. This CDR3 has 16 amino acids.

This clonotype occurred many times. A read error may account for a junction end that differs from germline. The chain uses TRBV9 and TRBJ2-1; D unclear. There are 13 residues in the CDR3. Germline V gene lookup returns CDR1 SGDLS and CDR2 YYNGEE. The CDR3 region is CASSVASNNEQFF. CDR3 nucleotides: TGTGCCAGCAGCGTAGCCTCCAACAATGAGCAGTTCTTC.

This sequence joins TRBV6-2 or TRBV6-3 and TRBJ1-1; D is possibly TRBD1 (6 bases). V lost 5 bases to trimming and J lost 0 bases, with 10 bases between them. CDR1 and CDR2 from the germline V gene are MNHEY and SVGEGT. There are 14 residues in the CDR3. CDR3 protein: CASSRGALNTEAFF. In DNA form, the CDR3 reads TGTGCCAGCAGTAGGGGGGCATTGAACACTGAAGCTTTCTTT.

The chain has TRBV4-1 and TRBJ2-3, with D tentatively TRBD1 or TRBD2 (5 bases each). CDR3 length: 13 residues. Trimming took off 4 bases at V and 6 bases at J, with 11 bases between the two ends. Germline values: CDR1 MGHRA, CDR2 YSYEKL. CDR3: CASSPTGRDTQYF. For the CDR3, the DNA is TGCGCCAGCAGCCCCACGGGGCGGGATACGCAGTATTTT.

In its sample, this clonotype was seen a few times. The rearrangement joins TRBV20-1 to TRBJ2-1, with 10 nucleotides matching TRBD1. The CDR3 consists of 12 residues. Unmatched junction bases numbered 3, after V lost 6 bases and J lost 7 bases. The germline CDR1 and CDR2 sequences are DFQATT and SNEGSKA (reference sequence). The CDR3 nucleotides are TGCAGTGCGCGACAGGGGGCGAATGAGCAGTTCTTC. Translation gives CSARQGANEQFF.

This clonotype occurred many times. The chain carries TRBV10-3 and TRBJ2-1; perhaps TRBD2 as D (6 bases). The germline V gene encodes CDR1 ENHRY and CDR2 SYGVKD. CDR3 length: 15 amino acids. V lost 6 bases and J lost 8, with 20 bases in between. This chain's CDR3 is CAIRRDFLEGDEQFF. CDR3 DNA: TGTGCCATCAGAAGGGACTTCCTTGAGGGAGATGAGCAGTTCTTC.

This clonotype was counted between two and nine times. V usage is TRBV20-1 and J usage is TRBJ1-1; the match to TRBD1 covers 7 bases. CDR3 length: 14 residues. Germline assignment: CDR1 DFQATT and CDR2 SNEGSKA (reference sequence). The J segment lost 5 bases and the V segment lost 3 bases, leaving 9 bases of the junction unmatched. The CDR3 DNA reads as TGCAGTGCTAGGTTGACAGGGTTAAGGACTGAAGCTTTCTTT. Translated, it gives CSARLTGLRTEAFF.

This clonotype was counted only a few times. One junction end does not reproduce the germline sequence, and a read error may be involved. This chain connects TRBV7-7 to TRBJ1-1, with D possibly being TRBD1 (5 bases). The germline CDR1 and CDR2 sequences are SSHAT and FNYEAQ (reference sequence). CDR3 length: 15 amino acids. CDR3 nucleotides: TGTGCTAGCAGCCCGGTGGGGGAAATGAACACTGAAGCTTTCTTT. Translation gives CASSPVGEMNTEAFF.

This clonotype was found a few times. The chain joins TRBV5-1 to TRBJ2-3; 8 bases are a match to TRBD2. V lost 0 bases, J lost 4 bases, and 19 bases stayed unmatched. Germline loops: CDR1 SGHRS, CDR2 YFSETQ. The CDR3 runs 20 residues. CDR3 region: CASSLAASGGHFTPPDTQYF. DNA for the CDR3: TGCGCCAGCAGCTTGGCCGCATCGGGGGGGCATTTCACCCCGCCAGATACGCAGTATTTT. Full variable domain (rest looked up from reference TRBV5-1 and TRBJ2-3): KAGVTQTPRYLIKTRGQQVTLSCSPISGHRSVSWYQQTPGQGLQFLFEYFSETQRNKGNFPGRFSGRQFSNSRSEMNVSTLELGDSALYLCASSLAASGGHFTPPDTQYFGPGTRLTVL.

This clonotype was observed a single time. This CDR3 is missing its conserved last phenylalanine or tryptophan, likely due to a read error. The V gene is TRBV7-9, the J gene TRBJ2-7, with a weak D call TRBD1 (5 bases). The CDR3 runs 13 residues. The V end lost 5 bases, the J end lost 1 base, and 9 bases lay between the germline ends. Germline V gene lookup returns CDR1 SEHNR and CDR2 FQNEAQ (reference sequence). The DNA for the CDR3 is TGTGCCAGCAGCCCCGACAGTTCCTACGAGCAGTACGAC. Translation gives CASSPDSSYEQYD.

The chain employs TRBV6-5 and TRBJ2-7, with D unresolved. This CDR3 region has 15 residues. Trimming took 0 bases from V and 2 from J, leaving 11 bases between them. Germline loops: CDR1 MNHEY, CDR2 SVGAGI. The CDR3 sequence is CASSYSNHDAYEQYF. CDR3 in DNA: TGTGCCAGCAGTTACTCGAACCACGACGCCTACGAGCAGTACTTC.

This chain uses TRBV28 with TRBJ2-7; the D gene is possibly TRBD2 (6 bases). Germline assignment: CDR1 MDHEN and CDR2 SYDVKM. Trimming shortened V by 5 bases and J by 9 bases, and 26 bases separated the two germline ends. The CDR3 spans 16 residues. In DNA, the CDR3 is TGTGCCAGCAGTCGAGCCGGGACTGCCTCAGCCTTAGGGCAGTACGTC. Translating gives CASSRAGTASALGQYV.

This chain links TRBV6-6 with TRBJ1-4; 7 bases agree with TRBD1. CDR3 length: 13 residues. J gave up 5 bases and V 10 bases, and 7 bases lay outside the gene matches. The V gene's germline CDR1 is MNHNY and CDR2 SVGAGI (reference sequence). CDR3 sequence (DNA): TGTGCCACCCGACAGGGCTTAAATGAAAAACTGTTTTTT. Its protein is CATRQGLNEKLFF.

Only a few counts were recorded for this clonotype. The V call is TRBV2, the J call TRBJ2-1; 8 nucleotides line up with TRBD1. There are 14 residues in the CDR3. The J segment lost 7 bases and the V segment lost 4 bases, leaving 6 bases of the junction unmatched. Germline loops: CDR1 SNHLY, CDR2 FYNNEI. The CDR3 coding sequence is TGTGCCAGCAGTGTACGGACAGGGTGGAATGAGCAGTTCTTC. Its translation is CASSVRTGWNEQFF.